This TCR beta chain originates from a study of shared clonotypes between healthy human individuals. It was CD45RO-negative cells, positively selected for CCR7, that made up naive CD8 cells, with terminally differentiated effector memory CD45RA+ cells excluded. Data came from immunoSEQ multiplex PCR; TCRdb stores just in-frame clones and leaves some out. The profile shows about 1,900,000 clones, just under 95% of them singletons. This CDR3 spans 15 amino acids. V was shortened by 2 bases and J by 2 bases, with 9 bases between the two germline ends. Germline CDR1 is MNHEY and CDR2 is SMNVEV (reference sequence).

This receptor was taken from a man younger than 35 in good health. The chain joins TRBV27 to TRBJ2-2, with no clear D. The specimen sequenced was naive CD8+ T cells sorted from blood. The CDR3: CASSLRQPNTGELFF. DNA for the CDR3: TGTGCCAGCAGTTTAAGGCAGCCTAACACCGGGGAGCTGTTTTTT.